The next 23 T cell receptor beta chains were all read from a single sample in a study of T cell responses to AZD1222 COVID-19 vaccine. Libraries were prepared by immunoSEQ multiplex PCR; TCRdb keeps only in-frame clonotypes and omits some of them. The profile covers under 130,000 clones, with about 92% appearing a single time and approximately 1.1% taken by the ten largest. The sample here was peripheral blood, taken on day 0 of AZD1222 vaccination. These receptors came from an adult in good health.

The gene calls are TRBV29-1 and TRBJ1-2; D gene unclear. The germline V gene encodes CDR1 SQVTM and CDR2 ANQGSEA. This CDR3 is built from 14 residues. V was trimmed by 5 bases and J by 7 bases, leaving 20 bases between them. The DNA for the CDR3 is TGCAGCGTTTTAGATGGACGACGGAAGCCTGGCTACACCTTC. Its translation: CSVLDGRRKPGYTF.

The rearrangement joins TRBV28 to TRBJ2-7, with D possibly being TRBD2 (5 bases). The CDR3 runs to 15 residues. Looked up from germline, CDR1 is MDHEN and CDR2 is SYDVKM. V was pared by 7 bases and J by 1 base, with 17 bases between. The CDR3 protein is CASNSLHGGSYEQYF. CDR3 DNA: TGTGCCAGCAATTCCCTTCACGGCGGGTCCTACGAGCAGTACTTC.

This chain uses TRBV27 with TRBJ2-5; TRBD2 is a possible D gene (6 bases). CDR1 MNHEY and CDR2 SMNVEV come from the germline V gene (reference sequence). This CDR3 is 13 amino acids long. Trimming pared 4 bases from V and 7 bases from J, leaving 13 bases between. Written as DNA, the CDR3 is TGTGCCAGCAGTTCCGCCGTCGGGGGGACCCAGTACTTC. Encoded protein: CASSSAVGGTQYF.

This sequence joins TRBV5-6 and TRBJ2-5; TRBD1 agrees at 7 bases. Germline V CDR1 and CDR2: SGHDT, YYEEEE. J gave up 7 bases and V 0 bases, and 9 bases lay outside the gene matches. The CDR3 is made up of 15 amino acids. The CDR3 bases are TGTGCCAGCAGCTTGGTAACACAGGGGCATGGGACCCAGTACTTC. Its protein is CASSLVTQGHGTQYF.

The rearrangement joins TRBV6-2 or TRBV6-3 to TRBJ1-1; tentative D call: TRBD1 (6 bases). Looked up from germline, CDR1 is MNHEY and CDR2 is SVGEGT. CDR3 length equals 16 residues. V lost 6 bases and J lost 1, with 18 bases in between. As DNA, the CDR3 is TGTGCCAGCAGCCAACAGGGACAACTTCCGAACACTGAAGCTTTCTTT. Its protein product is CASSQQGQLPNTEAFF.

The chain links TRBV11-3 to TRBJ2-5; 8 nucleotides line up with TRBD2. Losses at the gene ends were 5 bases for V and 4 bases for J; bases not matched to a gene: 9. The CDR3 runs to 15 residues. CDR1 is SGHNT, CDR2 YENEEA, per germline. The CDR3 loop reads CASSPGLVGSETQYF. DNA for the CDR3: TGTGCCAGCAGCCCGGGACTAGTGGGGTCAGAGACCCAGTACTTC.

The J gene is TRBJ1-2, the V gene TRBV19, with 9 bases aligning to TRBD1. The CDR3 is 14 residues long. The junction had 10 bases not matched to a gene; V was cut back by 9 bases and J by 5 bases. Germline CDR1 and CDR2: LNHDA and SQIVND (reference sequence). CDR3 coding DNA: TGTGCCAGCCAAGCCGGGACAGGGTATTATGGCTACACCTTC. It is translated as CASQAGTGYYGYTF.

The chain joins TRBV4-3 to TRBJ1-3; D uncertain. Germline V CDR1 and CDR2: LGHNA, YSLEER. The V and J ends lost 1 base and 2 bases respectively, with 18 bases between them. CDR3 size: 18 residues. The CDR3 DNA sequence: TGCGCCAGCAGCCAAGTCCTAGTCTGGGCCACGGCTGGAAACACCATATATTTT. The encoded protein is CASSQVLVWATAGNTIYF.

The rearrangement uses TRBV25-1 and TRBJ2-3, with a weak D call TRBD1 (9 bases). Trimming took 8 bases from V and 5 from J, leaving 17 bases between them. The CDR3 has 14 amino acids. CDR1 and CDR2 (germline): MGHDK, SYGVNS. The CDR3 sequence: CASQSGGQGDTQYF. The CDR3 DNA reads TGTGCCAGCCAAAGCGGGGGACAGGGAGATACGCAGTATTTT.

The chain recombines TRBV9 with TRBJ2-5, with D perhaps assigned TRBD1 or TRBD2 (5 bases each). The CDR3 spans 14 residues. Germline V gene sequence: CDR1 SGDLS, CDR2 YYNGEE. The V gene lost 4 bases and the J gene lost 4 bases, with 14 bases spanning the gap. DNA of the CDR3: TGTGCCAGCAGCCCAGAGCGTGGGGGAGAGACCCAGTACTTC. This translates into CASSPERGGETQYF.

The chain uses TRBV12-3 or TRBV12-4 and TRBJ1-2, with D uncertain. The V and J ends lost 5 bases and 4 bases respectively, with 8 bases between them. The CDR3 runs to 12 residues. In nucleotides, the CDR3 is TGTGCCAGCAGTCGTGGGCCCTATGGCTACACCTTC. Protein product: CASSRGPYGYTF.

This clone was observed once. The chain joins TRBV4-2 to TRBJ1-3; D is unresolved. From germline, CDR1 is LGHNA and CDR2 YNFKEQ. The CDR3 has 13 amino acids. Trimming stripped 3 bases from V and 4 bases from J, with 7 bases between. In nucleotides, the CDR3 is TGTGCCAGCAGCCAGGGTCAGGGAAACACCATATATTTT. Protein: CASSQGQGNTIYF.

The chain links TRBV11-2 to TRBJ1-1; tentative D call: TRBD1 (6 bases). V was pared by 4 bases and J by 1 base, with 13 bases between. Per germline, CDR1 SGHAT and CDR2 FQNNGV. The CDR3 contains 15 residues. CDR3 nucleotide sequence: TGTGCCAGCAGCTCCAGTTCAGGGGCGAACACTGAAGCTTTCTTT. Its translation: CASSSSSGANTEAFF.

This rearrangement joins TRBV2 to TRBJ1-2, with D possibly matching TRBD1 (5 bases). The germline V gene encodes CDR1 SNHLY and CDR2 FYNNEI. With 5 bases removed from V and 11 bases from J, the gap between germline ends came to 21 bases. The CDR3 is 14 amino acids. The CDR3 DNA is TGTGCCAGCAGTCAAGAAGGGCCTAAAGGGGCTTACACCTTC. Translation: CASSQEGPKGAYTF.

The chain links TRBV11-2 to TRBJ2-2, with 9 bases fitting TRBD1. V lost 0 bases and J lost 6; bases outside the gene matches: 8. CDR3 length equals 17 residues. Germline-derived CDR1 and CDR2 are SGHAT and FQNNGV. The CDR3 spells CASSLDLPGQGAGELFF. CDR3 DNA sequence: TGTGCCAGCAGCTTAGACCTCCCGGGACAGGGAGCCGGGGAGCTGTTTTTT.

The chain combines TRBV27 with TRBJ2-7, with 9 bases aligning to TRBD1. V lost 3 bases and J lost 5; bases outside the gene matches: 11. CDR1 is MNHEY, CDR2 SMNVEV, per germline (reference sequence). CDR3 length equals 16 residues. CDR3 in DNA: TGTGCCAGCAGTTTTCGACGGACAGGGGAAAGGAACGAGCAGTACTTC. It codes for CASSFRRTGERNEQYF.

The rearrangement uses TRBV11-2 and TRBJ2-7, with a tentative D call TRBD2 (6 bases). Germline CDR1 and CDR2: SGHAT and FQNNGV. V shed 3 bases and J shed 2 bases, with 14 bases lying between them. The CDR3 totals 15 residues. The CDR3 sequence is CASSFTGGLTYEQYF. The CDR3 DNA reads TGTGCCAGCAGCTTCACTGGGGGGTTAACCTACGAGCAGTACTTC.

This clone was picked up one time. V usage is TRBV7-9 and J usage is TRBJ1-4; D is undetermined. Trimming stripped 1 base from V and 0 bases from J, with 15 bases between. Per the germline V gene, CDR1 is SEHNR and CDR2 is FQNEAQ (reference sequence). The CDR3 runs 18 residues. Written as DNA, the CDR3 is TGTGCCAGCAGCTTAGGGGTTGTACAGCCCGCAACTAATGAAAAACTGTTTTTT. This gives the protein CASSLGVVQPATNEKLFF.

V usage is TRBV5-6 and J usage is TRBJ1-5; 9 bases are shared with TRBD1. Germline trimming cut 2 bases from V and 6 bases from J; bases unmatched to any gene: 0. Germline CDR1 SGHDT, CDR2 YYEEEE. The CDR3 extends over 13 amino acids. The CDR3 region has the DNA TGTGCCAGCAGCTTACAGGGGGCTCAGCCCCAGCATTTT. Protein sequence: CASSLQGAQPQHF.

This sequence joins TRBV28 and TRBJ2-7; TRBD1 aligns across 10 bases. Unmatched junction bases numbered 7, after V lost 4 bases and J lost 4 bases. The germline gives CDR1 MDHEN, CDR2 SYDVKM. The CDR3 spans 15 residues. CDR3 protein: CASSSSGTGVYEQYF. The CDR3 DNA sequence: TGTGCCAGCAGTTCCTCCGGGACAGGGGTTTACGAGCAGTACTTC. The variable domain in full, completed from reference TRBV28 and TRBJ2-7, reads DVKVTQSSRYLVKRTGEKVFLECVQDMDHENMFWYRQDPGLGLRLIYFSYDVKMKEKGDIPEGYSVSREKKERFSLILESASTNQTSMYLCASSSSGTGVYEQYFGPGTRLTVT.

CDR3 protein: CASSWASTDTQYF. The DNA for the CDR3 is TGTGCCAGCAGTTGGGCTAGCACAGATACGCAGTATTTT. This chain joins TRBV6-2 or TRBV6-3 and TRBJ2-3, with D uncertain. Trimming took off 4 bases at V and 0 bases at J, with 5 bases between the two ends. The germline CDR1 and CDR2 sequences are MNHEY and SVGEGT. The CDR3 has 13 residues.

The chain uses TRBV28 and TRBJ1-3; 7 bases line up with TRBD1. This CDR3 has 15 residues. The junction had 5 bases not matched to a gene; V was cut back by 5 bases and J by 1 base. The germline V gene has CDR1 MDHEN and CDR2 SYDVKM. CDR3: CASSQQGMSGNTIYF. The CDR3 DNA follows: TGTGCCAGCAGTCAACAGGGGATGTCTGGAAACACCATATATTTT.

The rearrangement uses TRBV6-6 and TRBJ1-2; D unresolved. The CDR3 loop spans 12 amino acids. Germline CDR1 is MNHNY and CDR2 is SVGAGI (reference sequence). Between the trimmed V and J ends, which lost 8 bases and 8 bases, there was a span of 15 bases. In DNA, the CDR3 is TGTGCCAGCGTCGAGGGATCCGGGGGCTACACCTTC. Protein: CASVEGSGGYTF.